The 3 T cell receptor beta chains presented below share a single source sample, sequenced in a study of identical twins. TCRdb itself ran the 5' RACE reads through MiXCR, one entry per CDR3 protein. The sample lists roughly 710,000 distinct CDR3 sequences; around 6% were seen once. Specimen: naive T cells sorted from blood. These receptors were obtained from a man aged 18 to 29 in good health.

The gene calls are TRBV6-4 and TRBJ2-3; tentatively, D is TRBD2 (5 bases). V lost 3 bases to trimming and J lost 2 bases, with 12 bases between them. Per germline, CDR1 MRHNA and CDR2 SNTAGT. The CDR3 runs 15 residues. CDR3 loop: CASSEDRRATDTQYF. The CDR3 nucleotides are TGTGCCAGCAGTGAAGATCGGCGGGCCACAGATACGCAGTATTTT.

This chain connects TRBV20-1 to TRBJ1-5, with 9 bases identical to TRBD1. The CDR3 sequence is 16 residues long. Germline V gene data show CDR1 as DFQATT and CDR2 as SNEGSKA (reference sequence). V gave up 3 bases and J gave up 7 bases; unmatched junction bases: 13. The CDR3 sequence is CSASFPGTGLRQPQHF. CDR3 coding DNA: TGCAGTGCTAGTTTCCCCGGGACAGGGCTTCGACAGCCCCAGCATTTT.

This clonotype was recorded a few times. Relative to the germline gene, one junction end is altered; a read error may explain this. This chain links TRBV7-8 with TRBJ1-1, with D perhaps matching TRBD1 (6 bases). The CDR3 consists of 11 residues. Looked up from germline, CDR1 is SGHVS and CDR2 is FQNEAQ. The DNA for the CDR3 is TGTGCCAGCAGCCTAACAGGGATCGTCGTCTTT. It is translated as CASSLTGIVVF.